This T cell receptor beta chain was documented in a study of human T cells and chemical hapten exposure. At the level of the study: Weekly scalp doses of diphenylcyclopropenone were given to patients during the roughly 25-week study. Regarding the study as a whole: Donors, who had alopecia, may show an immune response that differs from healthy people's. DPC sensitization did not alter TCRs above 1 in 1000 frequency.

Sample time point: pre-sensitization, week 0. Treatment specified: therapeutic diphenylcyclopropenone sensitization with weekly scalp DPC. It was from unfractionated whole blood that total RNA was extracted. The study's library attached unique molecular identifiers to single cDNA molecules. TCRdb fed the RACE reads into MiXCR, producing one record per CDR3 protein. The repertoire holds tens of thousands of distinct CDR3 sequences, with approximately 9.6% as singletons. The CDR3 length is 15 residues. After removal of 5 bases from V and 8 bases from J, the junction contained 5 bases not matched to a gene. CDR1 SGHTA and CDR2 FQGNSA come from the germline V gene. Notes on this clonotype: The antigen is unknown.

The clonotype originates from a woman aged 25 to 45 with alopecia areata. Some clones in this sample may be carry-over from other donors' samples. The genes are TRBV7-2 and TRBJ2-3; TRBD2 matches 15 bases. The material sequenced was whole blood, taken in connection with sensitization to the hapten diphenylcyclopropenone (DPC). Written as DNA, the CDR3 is TGTGCCAGCAGCCCTGGACTAGCGGGGGGGCGTACGCAGTATTTT. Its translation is CASSPGLAGGRTQYF.